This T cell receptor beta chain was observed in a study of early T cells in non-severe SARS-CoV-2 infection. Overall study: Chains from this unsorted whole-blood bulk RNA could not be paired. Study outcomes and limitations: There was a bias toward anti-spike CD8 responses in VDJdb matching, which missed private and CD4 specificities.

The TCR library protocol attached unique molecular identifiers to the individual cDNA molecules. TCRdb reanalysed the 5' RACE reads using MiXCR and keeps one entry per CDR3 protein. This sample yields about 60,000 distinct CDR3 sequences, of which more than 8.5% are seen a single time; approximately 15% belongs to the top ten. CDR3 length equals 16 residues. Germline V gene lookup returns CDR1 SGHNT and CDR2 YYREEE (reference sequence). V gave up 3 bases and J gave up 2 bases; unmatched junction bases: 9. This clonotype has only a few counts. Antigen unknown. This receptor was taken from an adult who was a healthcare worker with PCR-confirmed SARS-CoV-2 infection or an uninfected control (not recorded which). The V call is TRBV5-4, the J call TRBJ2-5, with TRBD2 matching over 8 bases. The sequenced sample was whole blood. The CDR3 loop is CASSSGTRKGQETQYF. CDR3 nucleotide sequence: TGTGCCAGCAGCTCCGGGACTAGAAAGGGGCAAGAGACCCAGTACTTC. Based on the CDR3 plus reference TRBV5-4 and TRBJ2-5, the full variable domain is ETGVTQSPTHLIKTRGQQVTLRCSSQSGHNTVSWYQQALGQGPQFIFQYYREEENGRGNFPPRFSGLQFPNYSSELNVNALELDDSALYLCASSSGTRKGQETQYFGPGTRLLVL.